This T cell receptor (beta chain) derives from a study of cytotoxic CD8 clonotypes in ibrutinib-treated CLL. The planned depth of sequencing spanned 1 in 200,000 to 1 in 1 million T cells. Some clones are missing from TCRdb's copy, which holds only in-frame ones; the method was immunoSEQ multiplex PCR. This table holds roughly 70,000 clones, more than 70% found once. Trimming stripped 3 bases from V and 3 bases from J, with 11 bases between. This CDR3 spans 14 amino acids. The germline gives CDR1 SGHNT, CDR2 YENEEA. As regards this clone: Antigen: not known.

General observations from the study: Contraction or stability on treatment characterized the public clonotypes, which were uncommon.

Genomic DNA (about 2.2 micrograms) was obtained from cryopreserved PBMCs for construction of TCR beta libraries. The sequence was obtained from a human donor with chronic lymphocytic leukemia. Sequencing was performed on PBMCs, taken at disease progression, from a patient treated with ibrutinib. The J gene is TRBJ1-1, the V gene TRBV11-3; no reliable D call. Here the CDR3 DNA reads TGTGCCAGCAGCTTGTCCGGGCTTGACACTGAAGCTTTCTTT. This encodes CASSLSGLDTEAFF.